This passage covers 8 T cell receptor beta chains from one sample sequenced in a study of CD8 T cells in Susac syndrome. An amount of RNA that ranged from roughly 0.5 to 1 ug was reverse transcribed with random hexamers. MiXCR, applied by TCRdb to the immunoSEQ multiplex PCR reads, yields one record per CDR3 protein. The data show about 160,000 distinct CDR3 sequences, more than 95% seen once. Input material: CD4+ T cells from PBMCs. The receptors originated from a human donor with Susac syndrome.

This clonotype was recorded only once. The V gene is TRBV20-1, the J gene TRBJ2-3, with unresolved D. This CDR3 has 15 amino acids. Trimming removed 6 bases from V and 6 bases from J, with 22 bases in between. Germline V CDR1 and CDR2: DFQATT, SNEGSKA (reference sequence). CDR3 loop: CSAPNRDTLRDTQYF. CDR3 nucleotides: TGCAGTGCCCCCAATCGCGATACCCTGAGGGATACGCAGTATTTT.

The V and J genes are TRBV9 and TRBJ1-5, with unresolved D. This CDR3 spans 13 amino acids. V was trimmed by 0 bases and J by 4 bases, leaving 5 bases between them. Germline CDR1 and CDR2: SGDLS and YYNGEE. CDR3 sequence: CASSVAANQPQHF. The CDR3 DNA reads TGTGCCAGCAGCGTAGCGGCTAATCAGCCCCAGCATTTT.

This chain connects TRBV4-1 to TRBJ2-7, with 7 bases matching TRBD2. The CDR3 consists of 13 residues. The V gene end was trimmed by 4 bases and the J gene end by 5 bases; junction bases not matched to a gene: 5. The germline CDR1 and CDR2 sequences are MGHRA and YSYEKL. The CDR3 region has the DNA TGCGCCAGCAGCCGGGGGGGTTTAAACGAGCAGTACGTC. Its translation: CASSRGGLNEQYV.

The CDR3 is CASSSGTSGDTYEQYF. The CDR3 nucleotides are TGTGCCAGCAGTTCTGGGACTAGCGGGGACACCTACGAGCAGTACTTC. The chain has TRBV6-6 and TRBJ2-7; 13 bases map to TRBD2. This CDR3 is built from 16 residues. After removal of 4 bases from V and 2 bases from J, the junction contained 5 bases not matched to a gene. From germline, CDR1 is MNHNY and CDR2 SVGAGI (reference sequence).

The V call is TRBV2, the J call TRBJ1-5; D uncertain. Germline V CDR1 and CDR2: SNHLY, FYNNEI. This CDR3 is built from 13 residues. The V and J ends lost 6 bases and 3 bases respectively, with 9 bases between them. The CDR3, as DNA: TGTGCCAGCAGCCTGGTTAACAATCAGCCCCAGCATTTT. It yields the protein CASSLVNNQPQHF.

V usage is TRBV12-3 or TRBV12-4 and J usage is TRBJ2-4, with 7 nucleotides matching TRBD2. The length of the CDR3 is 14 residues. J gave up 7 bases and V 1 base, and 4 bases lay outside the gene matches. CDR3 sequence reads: CASSLGGEGNIQYF. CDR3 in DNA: TGTGCCAGCAGTTTAGGAGGGGAGGGGAACATTCAGTACTTC.

The DNA for the CDR3 is TGTGCCAGCAGCTTGCCGGGAGACGCCTACGAGCAGTACTTC. Translation gives CASSLPGDAYEQYF. The chain recombines TRBV5-4 with TRBJ2-7; possible D gene TRBD2, 6 bases. The CDR3 is 14 residues long. V dropped 1 base and J dropped 2 bases, with 10 bases sitting between them. Per germline, CDR1 SGHNT and CDR2 YYREEE (reference sequence).

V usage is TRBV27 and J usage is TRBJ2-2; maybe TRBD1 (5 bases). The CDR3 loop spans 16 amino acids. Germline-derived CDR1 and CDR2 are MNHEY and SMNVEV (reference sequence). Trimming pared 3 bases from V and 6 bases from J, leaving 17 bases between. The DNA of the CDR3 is TGTGCCAGCAGTTTGGTTCGGCAGGGTGGCGCCGGGGAGCTGTTTTTT. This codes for CASSLVRQGGAGELFF.